A selection of T cell receptor beta chains follows, all from one sample in a study of beta chain features in type 1 diabetes. Sequenced by immunoSEQ multiplex PCR; TCRdb stores in-frame clones only, minus some. The sample holds about 660,000 clones; roughly an eighth are singletons and the top ten take roughly 0.04%. Sequencing used naive CD4+ T cells from blood. The origin of the receptors is a man aged 18 to 35 with type 1 diabetes. CDR3s include the opening cysteine and the closing phenylalanine or tryptophan. A D gene is named only where the DNA matches it firmly.

d_call j_call v_call cdr3_aa
- TRBJ1-5 TRBV20-1 CSAVGGQPQHF
TRBD1 TRBJ1-1 TRBV5-1 CASSLDGTGWNTEAFF
- TRBJ2-1 TRBV20-1 CSAHYNEQFF
- TRBJ2-1 TRBV30 CAWSGGLHNEQFF
- TRBJ2-7 TRBV4-1 CASSHLGPAEQYF
- TRBJ2-7 TRBV4-1 CASSLAQGYEQYF
- TRBJ2-3 TRBV7-2 CASSFMTPPDTQYF
- TRBJ2-2 TRBV18 CASSLLPAPTNTGELFF
TRBD2 TRBJ2-1 TRBV9 CASSTSSWAAGGREQFF
- TRBJ2-7 TRBV15 CATSREDGGVDEQYF
TRBD1 TRBJ1-3 TRBV10-2 CASSPTRVTGSFGNTIYF
- TRBJ2-5 TRBV2 CASSRTAAQETQYF
- TRBJ1-2 TRBV7-9 CASNTGEFYGYTF
TRBD2 TRBJ2-5 TRBV7-2 CASSSWTSGSGQETQYF
- TRBJ2-6 TRBV15 CASGAGAAGANVLTF
TRBD1 TRBJ2-3 TRBV28 CASSYRGPPTDTQYF
- TRBJ2-2 TRBV29-1 CSGTFSNTGELFF
- TRBJ1-2 TRBV28 CASDEARGGTRYGYTF
- TRBJ2-1 TRBV30 CAWSLLVYEQFF
- TRBJ1-2 TRBV2 CASREGVLYGYTF
- TRBJ2-7 TRBV6-6 CASTNYYEQYF
- TRBJ2-2 TRBV15 CATSPEAGELFF
- TRBJ1-6 TRBV7-9 CASSTSWGQGNSPLHF
- TRBJ2-4 TRBV23-1 CASSQSNGLAKNIQYF
- TRBJ1-1 TRBV29-1 CSVTASLAEAFF
- TRBJ2-1 TRBV11-2 CASSDRDSNNEQFF
TRBD1 TRBJ2-7 TRBV7-2 CASSPSGQAGWQYF
- TRBJ1-2 TRBV7-2 CASSFGGTYGYTF
- TRBJ1-6 TRBV9 CASSNTYNSPLHF
TRBD2 TRBJ2-1 TRBV25-1 CASSVYGGNEQFF
TRBD1 TRBJ2-7 TRBV5-4 CASSRKTGKDYEQYF
- TRBJ1-5 TRBV5-6 CASSLYERNQPQHF
TRBD2 TRBJ2-1 TRBV4-3 CASSRQPPSGTSSEQFF
- TRBJ2-7 TRBV6-5 CASREPGYEQYF
TRBD2 TRBJ2-7 TRBV7-6 CASSLGLAGSYEQYF
TRBD1 TRBJ2-7 TRBV7-9 CASSYGQGRHEQYF
- TRBJ1-2 TRBV30 CAWSGSFNYGYTF
TRBD1 TRBJ2-7 TRBV15 CATSRKGQGASYEQYF
- TRBJ2-5 TRBV29-1 CSVRLGRETQYF
- TRBJ2-2 TRBV30 CAWSVLVGAVAGELFF
- TRBJ1-1 TRBV18 CASSQGVNTEAFF
- TRBJ1-1 TRBV30 CAWSRGGKAEAFF
- TRBJ2-5 TRBV7-2 CASSFGGRRETQYF
- TRBJ1-2 TRBV28 CAISGPQTGYTF